This T cell receptor (beta chain) stems from a study of blood T cell repertoires in COVID-19. CDR1 and CDR2 from the germline V gene are SGHTA and FQGNSA. Trimming shortened V by 2 bases and J by 0 bases, and 22 bases separated the two germline ends. This CDR3 is 19 amino acids long. Sequencing was performed with immunoSEQ multiplex PCR; in TCRdb, only in-frame clones are kept and a portion is missing. Of about 130,000 clones listed, roughly 77% were seen once; the top ten hold roughly 4.9%. The TCR sequence derives from a woman aged 70-85 years with COVID-19, enrolled during active disease. The rearrangement uses TRBV7-2 and TRBJ1-2; possible D gene TRBD1, 5 bases. Sequencing used peripheral blood. CDR3 loop: CASSLFVPGRGRANYGYTF. The CDR3 region has the DNA TGTGCCAGCAGCTTATTTGTGCCGGGACGGGGGAGAGCTAACTATGGCTACACCTTC.